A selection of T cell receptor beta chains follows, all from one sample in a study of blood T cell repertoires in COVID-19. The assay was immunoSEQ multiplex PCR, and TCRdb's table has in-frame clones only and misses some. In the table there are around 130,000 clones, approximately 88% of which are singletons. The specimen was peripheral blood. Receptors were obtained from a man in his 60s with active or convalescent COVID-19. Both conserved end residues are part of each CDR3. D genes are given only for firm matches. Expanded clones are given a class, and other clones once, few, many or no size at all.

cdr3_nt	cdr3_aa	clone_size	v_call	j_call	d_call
TGTGCCAGCAGCTTAGGCAGTAGCGGAAACGAGCAGTACTTC	CASSLGSSGNEQYF	once	TRBV13	TRBJ2-7	.
TGTGCCAGCAGCAACCAGGGGGCAAGCGGCTACACCTTC	CASSNQGASGYTF	.	TRBV9	TRBJ1-2	TRBD1
TGTGCCAGCAGCTTGGGGAGACCAAACACTGAAGCTTTCTTT	CASSLGRPNTEAFF	once	TRBV5-8	TRBJ1-1	.
TGTGCCAGCAGTTACACCCCAGGGGGCAGGACCGGGGAGCTGTTTTTT	CASSYTPGGRTGELFF	once	TRBV27	TRBJ2-2	TRBD1
TGTGCCAGCAGTTTAGCCAGGTCTATCGAGCAGTACTTC	CASSLARSIEQYF	.	TRBV27	TRBJ2-7	.
TGTGCCAGCAGCTCCCGCAGGGACAATCAGCCCCAGCATTTT	CASSSRRDNQPQHF	.	TRBV9	TRBJ1-5	.
TGTGCCAGCAGTCCGGGACAGCTAGTTGTGGAGCTGTTTTTT	CASSPGQLVVELFF	once	TRBV2	TRBJ2-2	TRBD1
TGTGCCACCAGTGATTCAGATATGACAGGGTCCTACGAGCAGTACTTC	CATSDSDMTGSYEQYF	.	TRBV24-1	TRBJ2-7	TRBD1
TGTGCCAGCAGTTTAGACTTGGGCGGGAGGATCGACGAGCAGTACTTC	CASSLDLGGRIDEQYF	.	TRBV27	TRBJ2-7	TRBD2
TGTGCCAGCAGCCCGGGACTAGCGGGATCCCCCTACGAGCAGTACTTC	CASSPGLAGSPYEQYF	.	TRBV11-2	TRBJ2-7	TRBD2
TGTGCCAGCAGTTACCGTCGCCCGCGCACCGGGGAGCTGTTTTTT	CASSYRRPRTGELFF	.	TRBV6-5	TRBJ2-2	.
TGCGCCAGCAGCGACATCTACGAGCAGTACTTC	CASSDIYEQYF	.	TRBV5-1	TRBJ2-7	.
TGTGCCAGCAGCTTGGGGACGCGAAGGGAGGCCACGGTCACGCAGTATTTT	CASSLGTRREATVTQYF	.	TRBV5-4	TRBJ2-3	.
TGTGCCAGCAGCCGGGACTCCCAGTCCTACGAGCAGTACTTC	CASSRDSQSYEQYF	.	TRBV9	TRBJ2-7	.
TGTGCCAGCAGTTACTTCGATGGACAGGGGACATTTATTTCCTACAATGAGCAGTTCTTC	CASSYFDGQGTFISYNEQFF	.	TRBV6-7	TRBJ2-1	TRBD1
TGTGCCAGCAAACCCTTACCACAGGACATTTATGGCTACACCTTC	CASKPLPQDIYGYTF	.	TRBV7-2	TRBJ1-2	.
TGTGCCAGCAGCACCTCAGGGGAACAAGAGACCCAGTACTTC	CASSTSGEQETQYF	.	TRBV9	TRBJ2-5	.
TGTGCCAGCAGTTCCACAGGGACCCGATCCACTGAAGCTTTCTTT	CASSSTGTRSTEAFF	.	TRBV6-5	TRBJ1-1	.
TGTGCCAGTAGTAATCCCGGGACTAGCGGGAGAAATGAGCAGTTCTTC	CASSNPGTSGRNEQFF	.	TRBV19	TRBJ2-1	TRBD2
TGTGCCAGCAGCTCAACGGGTGGGGAGTACAATGAGCAGTTCTTC	CASSSTGGEYNEQFF	.	TRBV7-3	TRBJ2-1	.
TGTGCCAGCCGCCAATCGGACAGGGCGGGCGGCTACACCTTC	CASRQSDRAGGYTF	.	TRBV14	TRBJ1-2	TRBD1
TGTGCCAGCCGTGAGGCGGGAGTGTTAGAGACCCAGTACTTC	CASREAGVLETQYF	.	TRBV28	TRBJ2-5	TRBD2
TGTGCCAGCAGCACGCCCCCAGGGGGCAACAATGAGCAGTTCTTC	CASSTPPGGNNEQFF	.	TRBV9	TRBJ2-1	TRBD1
TGTGCCAGCAGCGCCAGACTAGCGGGGACAGATACGCAGTATTTT	CASSARLAGTDTQYF	.	TRBV7-9	TRBJ2-3	TRBD2
TGTGCCAGCAGCTCACTTTCCGAATCGCAGCCCCAGCATTTT	CASSSLSESQPQHF	few	TRBV7-9	TRBJ1-5	.
TGTGCCAGCAGAGGACTAGCGGGGTACGAGCAGTACTTC	CASRGLAGYEQYF	once	TRBV6-5	TRBJ2-7	TRBD2
TGTGCCATCAGATCCGGGACTAGCGGCGAGCAGTACTTC	CAIRSGTSGEQYF	.	TRBV10-3	TRBJ2-7	TRBD2
TGTGCCAGCAGCTTACGCCCTAGCGGGAGACCAGATACGCAGTATTTT	CASSLRPSGRPDTQYF	once	TRBV5-4	TRBJ2-3	TRBD2
TGCAGCGTTGATTTAATCCCGTTTCCAGATACGCAGTATTTT	CSVDLIPFPDTQYF	.	TRBV29-1	TRBJ2-3	.
TGTGCCAGCAGCACCCCGGGGGGGGACACTGAAGCTTTCTTT	CASSTPGGDTEAFF	.	TRBV5-4	TRBJ1-1	.
TGTGCCAGCAGCTTGGTTGAGGGAGGATTTTACGAGCAGTACTTC	CASSLVEGGFYEQYF	.	TRBV5-5	TRBJ2-7	.
TGTGCCAGCAGTATAACTTTAACCTCTGGGGCCAACGTCCTGACTTTC	CASSITLTSGANVLTF	.	TRBV7-3	TRBJ2-6	.
TGCGCCAGCAGCCCCTGGGACAGCCAAGAGACCCAGTACTTC	CASSPWDSQETQYF	.	TRBV5-1	TRBJ2-5	TRBD1
TGTGCCAGCAGCCCCAACCAACAATCGGGACTAGCGGGAGACAATGAGCAGTTCTTC	CASSPNQQSGLAGDNEQFF	.	TRBV7-8	TRBJ2-1	TRBD2
TGTGCCACCAGCAGAGGATTACTAGCGGGAGGTATGGATACGCAGTATTTT	CATSRGLLAGGMDTQYF	.	TRBV15	TRBJ2-3	TRBD2
TGTGCCAGCAGTTACTCGGGGGGGCTTGGGGCCAACGTCCTGACTTTC	CASSYSGGLGANVLTF	.	TRBV6-5	TRBJ2-6	.
TGTGCCAGCAGTTATCCCGGTTACGAGCAGTACTTC	CASSYPGYEQYF	.	TRBV5-4	TRBJ2-7	.
TGTGCCAGCAGTGCGAACGGACAGGGCTATGGCTACACCTTC	CASSANGQGYGYTF	.	TRBV6-1	TRBJ1-2	TRBD1
TGTGCCAGCAGTTATTACAGGGGGAGCTACGAGCAGTACTTC	CASSYYRGSYEQYF	.	TRBV7-8	TRBJ2-7	TRBD1
TGTGCCAGTAGTATTCCGGGACTAGCGGGAGAACCAAACATTCAGTACTTC	CASSIPGLAGEPNIQYF	.	TRBV19	TRBJ2-4	TRBD2
TGTGCCAGCAGCGCGGACAGGTCCAGCACAGATACGCAGTATTTT	CASSADRSSTDTQYF	few	TRBV7-9	TRBJ2-3	TRBD1
TGTGCCTGGGGGGGCCAGACAGCCTATGGCTACACCTTC	CAWGGQTAYGYTF	.	TRBV30	TRBJ1-2	.